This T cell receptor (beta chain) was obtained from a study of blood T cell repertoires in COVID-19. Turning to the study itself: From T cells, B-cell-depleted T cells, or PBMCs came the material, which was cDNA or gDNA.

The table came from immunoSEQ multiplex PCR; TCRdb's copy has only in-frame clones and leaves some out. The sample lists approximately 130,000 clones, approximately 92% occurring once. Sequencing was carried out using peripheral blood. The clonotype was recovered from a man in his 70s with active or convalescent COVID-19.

The CDR3 DNA reads as TGTGCCAGCAGTTACTCGACGGGACTAGCCCACGAGCAGTACTTC. Its translation is CASSYSTGLAHEQYF. The chain recombines TRBV6-5 with TRBJ2-7; TRBD2 matches at 9 bases. CDR3 length: 15 amino acids. Germline CDR1 reads MNHEY; CDR2 reads SVGAGI. V shed 0 bases and J 5 bases; nucleotides not matched to a gene: 5.